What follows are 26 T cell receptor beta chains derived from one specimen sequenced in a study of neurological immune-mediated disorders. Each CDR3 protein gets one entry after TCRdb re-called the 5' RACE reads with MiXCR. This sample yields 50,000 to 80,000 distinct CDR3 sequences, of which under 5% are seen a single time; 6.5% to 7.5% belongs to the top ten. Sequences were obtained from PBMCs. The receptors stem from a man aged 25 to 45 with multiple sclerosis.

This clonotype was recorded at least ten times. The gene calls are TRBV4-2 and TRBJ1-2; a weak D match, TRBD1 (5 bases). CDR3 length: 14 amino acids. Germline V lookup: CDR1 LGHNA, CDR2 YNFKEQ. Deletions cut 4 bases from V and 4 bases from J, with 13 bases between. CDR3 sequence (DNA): TGTGCCAGCAGCCCTGCGGGGGGGGGCTATGGCTACACCTTC. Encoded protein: CASSPAGGGYGYTF.

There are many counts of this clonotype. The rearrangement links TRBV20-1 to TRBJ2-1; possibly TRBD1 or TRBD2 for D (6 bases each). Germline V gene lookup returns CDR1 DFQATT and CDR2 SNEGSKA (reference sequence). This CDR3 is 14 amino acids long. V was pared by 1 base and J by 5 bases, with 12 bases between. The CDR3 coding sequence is TGCAGTGCTAGAGGGATTAGGGGGGACAATGAGCAGTTCTTC. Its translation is CSARGIRGDNEQFF.

CDR3 sequence: CASSPQFRQPQHF. CDR3 DNA sequence: TGTGCCAGCAGTCCCCAATTCCGACAGCCCCAGCATTTT. The chain couples TRBV27 to TRBJ1-5; D call uncertain. V gave up 5 bases and J gave up 7 bases, with 12 bases separating them. The germline gives CDR1 MNHEY, CDR2 SMNVEV (reference sequence). This CDR3 comprises 13 residues.

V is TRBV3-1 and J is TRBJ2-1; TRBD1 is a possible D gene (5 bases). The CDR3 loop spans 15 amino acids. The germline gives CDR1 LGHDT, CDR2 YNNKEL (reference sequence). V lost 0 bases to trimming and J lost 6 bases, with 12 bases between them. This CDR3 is CASSQDFRQINEQFF. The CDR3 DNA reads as TGTGCCAGCAGCCAAGATTTTCGACAGATCAATGAGCAGTTCTTC.

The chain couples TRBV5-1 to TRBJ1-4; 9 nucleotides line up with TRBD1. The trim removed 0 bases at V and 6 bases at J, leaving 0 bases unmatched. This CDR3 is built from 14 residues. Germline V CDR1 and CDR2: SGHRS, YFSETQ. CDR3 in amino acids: CASSLDRGHEKLFF. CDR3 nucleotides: TGCGCCAGCAGCTTGGACAGGGGGCATGAAAAACTGTTTTTT.

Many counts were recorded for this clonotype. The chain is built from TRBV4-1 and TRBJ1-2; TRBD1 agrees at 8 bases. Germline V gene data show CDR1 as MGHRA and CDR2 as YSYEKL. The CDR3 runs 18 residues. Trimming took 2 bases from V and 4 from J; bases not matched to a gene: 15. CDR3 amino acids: CASSQPGTGPNIIYGYTF. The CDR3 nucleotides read TGCGCCAGCAGCCAACCCGGGACAGGACCTAACATTATCTATGGCTACACCTTC.

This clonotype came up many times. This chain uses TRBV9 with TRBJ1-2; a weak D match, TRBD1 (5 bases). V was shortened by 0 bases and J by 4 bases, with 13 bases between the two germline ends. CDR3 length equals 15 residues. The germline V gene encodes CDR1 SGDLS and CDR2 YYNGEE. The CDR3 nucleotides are TGTGCCAGCAGCGTAGGGGGGAGAGGGACCTATGGCTACACCTTC. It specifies CASSVGGRGTYGYTF.

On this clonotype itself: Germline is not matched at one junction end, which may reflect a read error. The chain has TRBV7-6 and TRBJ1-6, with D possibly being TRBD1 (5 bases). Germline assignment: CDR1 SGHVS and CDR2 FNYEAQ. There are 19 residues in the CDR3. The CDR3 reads CASSLEPLGLSSYNSPLHF. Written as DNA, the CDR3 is TGTGCCAGCAGCTTAGAGCCATTGGGACTTAGCTCCTATAATTCACCCCTACACTTT.

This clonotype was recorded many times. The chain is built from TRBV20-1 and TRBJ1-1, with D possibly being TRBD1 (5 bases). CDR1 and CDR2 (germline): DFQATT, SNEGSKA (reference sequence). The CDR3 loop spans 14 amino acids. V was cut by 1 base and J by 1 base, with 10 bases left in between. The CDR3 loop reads CSARGSGPNTEAFF. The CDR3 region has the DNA TGCAGTGCTAGAGGGTCAGGGCCGAACACTGAAGCTTTCTTT.

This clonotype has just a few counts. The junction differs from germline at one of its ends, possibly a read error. CDR3 residues: CSARAGRWKDQPQNF. CDR3 DNA: TGCAGTGCTAGAGCGGGCAGGTGGAAGGATCAGCCCCAGAATTTT. The rearrangement joins TRBV20-1 to TRBJ1-5; D unresolved. Germline loops: CDR1 DFQATT, CDR2 SNEGSKA (reference sequence). The CDR3 runs 15 residues.

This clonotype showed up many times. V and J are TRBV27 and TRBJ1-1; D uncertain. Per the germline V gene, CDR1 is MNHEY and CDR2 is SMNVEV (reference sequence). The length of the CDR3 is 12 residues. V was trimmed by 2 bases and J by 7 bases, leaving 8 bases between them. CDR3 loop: CASSLIGGEAFF. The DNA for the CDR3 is TGTGCCAGCAGTTTAATCGGCGGTGAAGCTTTCTTT.

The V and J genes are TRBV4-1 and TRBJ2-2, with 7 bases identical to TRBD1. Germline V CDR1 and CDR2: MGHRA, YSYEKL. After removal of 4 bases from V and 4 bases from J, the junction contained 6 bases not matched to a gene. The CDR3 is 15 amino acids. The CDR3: CASSPRGIGTGELFF. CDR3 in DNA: TGCGCCAGCAGCCCCAGGGGGATTGGCACCGGGGAGCTGTTTTTT.

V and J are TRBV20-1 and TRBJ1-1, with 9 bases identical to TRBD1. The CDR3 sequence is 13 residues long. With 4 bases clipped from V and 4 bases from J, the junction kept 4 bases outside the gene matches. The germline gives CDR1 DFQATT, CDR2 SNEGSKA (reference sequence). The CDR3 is CSATGDRATEAFF. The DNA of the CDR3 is TGCAGTGCTACCGGGGACAGGGCCACTGAAGCTTTCTTT.

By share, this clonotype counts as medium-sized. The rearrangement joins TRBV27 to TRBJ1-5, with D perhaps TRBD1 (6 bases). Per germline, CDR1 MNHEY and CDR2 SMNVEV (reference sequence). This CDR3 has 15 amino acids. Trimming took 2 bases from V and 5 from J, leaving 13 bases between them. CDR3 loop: CASSLGVGGDQPQHF. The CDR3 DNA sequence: TGTGCCAGCAGTTTAGGGGTAGGGGGGGATCAGCCCCAGCATTTT.

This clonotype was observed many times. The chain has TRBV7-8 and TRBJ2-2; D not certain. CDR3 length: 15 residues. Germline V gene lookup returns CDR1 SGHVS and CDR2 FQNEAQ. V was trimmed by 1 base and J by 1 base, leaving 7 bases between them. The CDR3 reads CASSLVSRNTGELFF. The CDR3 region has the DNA TGTGCCAGCAGCTTAGTGAGCCGGAACACCGGGGAGCTGTTTTTT.

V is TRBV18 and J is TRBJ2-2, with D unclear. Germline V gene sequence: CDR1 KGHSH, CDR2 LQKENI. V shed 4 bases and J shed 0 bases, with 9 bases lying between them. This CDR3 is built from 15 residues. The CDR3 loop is CASSLVQSNTGELFF. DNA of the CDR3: TGTGCCAGCTCACTCGTCCAGTCGAACACCGGGGAGCTGTTTTTT.

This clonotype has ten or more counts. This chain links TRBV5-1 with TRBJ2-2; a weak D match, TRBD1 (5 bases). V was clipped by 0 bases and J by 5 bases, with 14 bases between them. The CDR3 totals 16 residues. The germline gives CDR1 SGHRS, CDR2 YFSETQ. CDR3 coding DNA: TGCGCCAGCAGCTTGGCCCGGCAGGGAATAACCGGGGAGCTGTTTTTT. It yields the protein CASSLARQGITGELFF.

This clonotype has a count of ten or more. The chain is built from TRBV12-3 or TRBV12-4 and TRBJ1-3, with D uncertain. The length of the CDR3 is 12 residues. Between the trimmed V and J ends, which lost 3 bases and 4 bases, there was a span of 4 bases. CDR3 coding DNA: TGTGCCAGCAGTTTTGGGGGAAACACCATATATTTT. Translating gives CASSFGGNTIYF.

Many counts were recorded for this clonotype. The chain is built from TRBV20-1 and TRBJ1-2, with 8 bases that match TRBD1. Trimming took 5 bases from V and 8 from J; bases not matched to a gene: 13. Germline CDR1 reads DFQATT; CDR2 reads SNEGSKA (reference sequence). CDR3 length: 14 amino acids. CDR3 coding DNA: TGCAGTGCTTGCCCCACGGGCGACAGGGGAGGCTACACCTTC. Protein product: CSACPTGDRGGYTF.

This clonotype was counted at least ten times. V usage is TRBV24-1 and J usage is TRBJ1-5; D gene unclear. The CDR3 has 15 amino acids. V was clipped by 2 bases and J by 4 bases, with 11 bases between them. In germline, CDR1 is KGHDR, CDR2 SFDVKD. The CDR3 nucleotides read TGTGCCACCAGTGATTCATACCAGGAGAATCAGCCCCAGCATTTT. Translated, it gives CATSDSYQENQPQHF.

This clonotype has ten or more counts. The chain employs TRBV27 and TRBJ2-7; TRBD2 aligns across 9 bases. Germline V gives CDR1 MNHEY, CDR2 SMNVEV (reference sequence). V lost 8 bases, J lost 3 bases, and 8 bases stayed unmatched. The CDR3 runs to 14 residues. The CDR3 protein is CASRSSGAYYEQYF. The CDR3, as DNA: TGTGCCAGCCGATCTAGCGGGGCCTACTACGAGCAGTACTTC.

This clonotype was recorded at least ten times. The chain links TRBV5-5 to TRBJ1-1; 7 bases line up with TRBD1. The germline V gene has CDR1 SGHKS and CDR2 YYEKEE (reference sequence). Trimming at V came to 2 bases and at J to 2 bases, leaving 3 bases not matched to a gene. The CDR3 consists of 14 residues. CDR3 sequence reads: CASSFRDSNTEAFF. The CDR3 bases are TGTGCCAGCAGCTTTCGGGACAGCAACACTGAAGCTTTCTTT.

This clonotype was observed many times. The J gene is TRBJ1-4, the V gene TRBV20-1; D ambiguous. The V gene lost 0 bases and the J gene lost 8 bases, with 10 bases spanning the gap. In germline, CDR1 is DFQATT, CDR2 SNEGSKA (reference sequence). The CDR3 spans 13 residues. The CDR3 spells CSARETKLEKLFF. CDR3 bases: TGCAGTGCTAGAGAAACCAAACTCGAAAAACTGTTTTTT.

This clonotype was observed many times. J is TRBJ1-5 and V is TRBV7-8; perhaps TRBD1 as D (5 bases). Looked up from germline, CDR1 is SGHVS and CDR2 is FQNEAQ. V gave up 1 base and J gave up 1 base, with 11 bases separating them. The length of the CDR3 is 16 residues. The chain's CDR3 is CASSLEGPGSNQPQHF. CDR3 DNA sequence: TGTGCCAGCAGCTTAGAGGGCCCAGGGAGCAATCAGCCCCAGCATTTT.

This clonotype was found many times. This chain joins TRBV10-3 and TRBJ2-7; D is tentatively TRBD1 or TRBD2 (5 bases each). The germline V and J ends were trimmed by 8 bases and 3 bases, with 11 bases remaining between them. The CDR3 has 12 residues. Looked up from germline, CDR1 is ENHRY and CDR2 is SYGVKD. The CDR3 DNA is TGTGCCATCGGGGGTGCCGGCTACGAGCAGTACGTC. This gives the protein CAIGGAGYEQYV.

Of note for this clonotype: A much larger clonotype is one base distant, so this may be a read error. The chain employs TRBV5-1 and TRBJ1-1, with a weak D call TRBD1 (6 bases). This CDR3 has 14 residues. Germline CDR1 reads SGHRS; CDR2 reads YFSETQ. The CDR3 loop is CAISSVGQGTEAFF. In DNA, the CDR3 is TGCGCCATCAGCTCAGTGGGGCAGGGGACTGAAGCTTTCTTT.